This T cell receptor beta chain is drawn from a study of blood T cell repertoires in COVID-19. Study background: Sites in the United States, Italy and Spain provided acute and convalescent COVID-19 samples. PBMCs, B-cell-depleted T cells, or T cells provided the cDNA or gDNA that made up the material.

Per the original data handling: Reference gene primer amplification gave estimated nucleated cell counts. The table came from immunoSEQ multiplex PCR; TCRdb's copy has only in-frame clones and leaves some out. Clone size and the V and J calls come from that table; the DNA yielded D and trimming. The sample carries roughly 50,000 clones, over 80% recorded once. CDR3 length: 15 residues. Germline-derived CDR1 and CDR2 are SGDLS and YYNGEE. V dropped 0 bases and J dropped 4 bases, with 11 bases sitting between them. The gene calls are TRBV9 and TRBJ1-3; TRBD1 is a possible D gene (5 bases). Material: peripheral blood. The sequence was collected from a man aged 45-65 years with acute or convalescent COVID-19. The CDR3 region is CASSVAGGDGNTIYF. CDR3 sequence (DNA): TGTGCCAGCAGCGTAGCGGGAGGGGACGGAAACACCATATATTTT.